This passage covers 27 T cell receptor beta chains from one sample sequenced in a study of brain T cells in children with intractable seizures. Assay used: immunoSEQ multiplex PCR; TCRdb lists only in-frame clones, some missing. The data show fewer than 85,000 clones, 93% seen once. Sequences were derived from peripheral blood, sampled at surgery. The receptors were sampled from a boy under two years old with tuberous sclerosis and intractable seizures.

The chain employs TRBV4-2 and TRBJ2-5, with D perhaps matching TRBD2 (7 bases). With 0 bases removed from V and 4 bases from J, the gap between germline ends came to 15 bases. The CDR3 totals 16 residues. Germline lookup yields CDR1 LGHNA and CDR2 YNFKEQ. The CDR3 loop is CASSQDDGGGSETQYF. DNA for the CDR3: TGTGCCAGCAGCCAAGATGACGGCGGGGGCTCAGAGACCCAGTACTTC.

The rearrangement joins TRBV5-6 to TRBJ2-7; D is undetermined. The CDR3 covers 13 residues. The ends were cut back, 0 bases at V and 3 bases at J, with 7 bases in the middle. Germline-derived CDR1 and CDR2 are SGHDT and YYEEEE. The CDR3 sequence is CASSLGQSYEQYF. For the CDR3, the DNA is TGTGCCAGCAGCTTGGGCCAGAGCTACGAGCAGTACTTC.

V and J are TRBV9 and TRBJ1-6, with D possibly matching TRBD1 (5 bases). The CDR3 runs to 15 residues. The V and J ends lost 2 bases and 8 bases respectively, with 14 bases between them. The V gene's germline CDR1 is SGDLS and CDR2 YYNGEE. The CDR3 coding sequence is TGTGCCAGCAGCGTGGACATGAGGCTCGATTCACCCCTCCACTTT. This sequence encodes CASSVDMRLDSPLHF.

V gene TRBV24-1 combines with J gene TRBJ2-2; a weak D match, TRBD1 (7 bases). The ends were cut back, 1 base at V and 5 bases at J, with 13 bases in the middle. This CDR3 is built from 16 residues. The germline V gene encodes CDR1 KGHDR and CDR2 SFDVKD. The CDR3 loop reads CATSDLGRGETGELFF. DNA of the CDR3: TGTGCCACCAGTGATTTAGGCAGGGGGGAAACCGGGGAGCTGTTTTTT.

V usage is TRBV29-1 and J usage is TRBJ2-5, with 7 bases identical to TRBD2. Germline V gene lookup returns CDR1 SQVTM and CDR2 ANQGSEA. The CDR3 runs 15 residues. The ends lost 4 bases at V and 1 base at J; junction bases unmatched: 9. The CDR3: CSVGLRLALQETQYF. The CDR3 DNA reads TGCAGCGTTGGATTGAGACTAGCCCTCCAAGAGACCCAGTACTTC.

The CDR3 loop reads CSVEETGVQETQYF. As DNA, the CDR3 is TGCAGCGTTGAGGAGACAGGGGTCCAAGAGACCCAGTACTTC. V and J are TRBV29-1 and TRBJ2-5; 8 nucleotides match TRBD1. J gave up 1 base and V 3 bases, and 4 bases lay outside the gene matches. The germline V gene has CDR1 SQVTM and CDR2 ANQGSEA. CDR3 length: 14 residues.

CDR3 bases: TGTGCCAGCAGCTTGGGGGACAGATTGAATGAAAAACTGTTTTTT. It encodes CASSLGDRLNEKLFF. The chain has TRBV5-6 and TRBJ1-4; 7 nucleotides agree with TRBD1. The V segment lost 0 bases and the J segment 5 bases; nucleotides outside the gene matches: 4. Germline values: CDR1 SGHDT, CDR2 YYEEEE. The length of the CDR3 is 15 residues.

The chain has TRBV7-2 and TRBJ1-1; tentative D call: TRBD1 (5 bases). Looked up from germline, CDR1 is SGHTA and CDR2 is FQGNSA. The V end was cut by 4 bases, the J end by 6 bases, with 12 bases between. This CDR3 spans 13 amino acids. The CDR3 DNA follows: TGTGCCAGCAGCTCGGGACCCCGCGCTGAAGCTTTCTTT. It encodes CASSSGPRAEAFF.

CDR3 nucleotides: TGTGCCAGCAGCCAAGCTAGCGGGGAAAAATACGAGCAGTACTTC. Its protein is CASSQASGEKYEQYF. This chain links TRBV3-1 (or the pseudogene TRBV3-2) with TRBJ2-7; TRBD2 matches 9 bases. With V trimmed by 1 base and J by 4 bases, 5 bases remained unmatched. CDR1 LGHDT and CDR2 YNNKEL come from the germline V gene (reference sequence). CDR3 length: 15 amino acids.

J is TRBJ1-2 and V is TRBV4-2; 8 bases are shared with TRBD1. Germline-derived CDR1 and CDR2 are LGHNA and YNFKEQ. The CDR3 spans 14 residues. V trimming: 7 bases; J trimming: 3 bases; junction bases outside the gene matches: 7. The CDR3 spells CASNLLTGDYGYTF. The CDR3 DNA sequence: TGTGCCAGCAACCTCCTGACAGGGGACTATGGCTACACCTTC.

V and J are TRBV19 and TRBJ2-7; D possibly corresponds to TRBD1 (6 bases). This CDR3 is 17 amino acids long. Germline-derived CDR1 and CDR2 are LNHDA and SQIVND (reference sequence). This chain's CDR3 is CASCVDHRAGKPYEQYF. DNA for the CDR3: TGTGCGAGTTGTGTGGATCACAGGGCTGGGAAACCCTACGAGCAGTACTTC. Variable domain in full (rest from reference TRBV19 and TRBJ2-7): DGGITQSPKYLFRKEGQNVTLSCEQNLNHDAMYWYRQDPGQGLRLIYYSQIVNDFQKGDIAEGYSVSREKKESFPLTVTSAQKNPTAFYLCASCVDHRAGKPYEQYFGPGTRLTVT.

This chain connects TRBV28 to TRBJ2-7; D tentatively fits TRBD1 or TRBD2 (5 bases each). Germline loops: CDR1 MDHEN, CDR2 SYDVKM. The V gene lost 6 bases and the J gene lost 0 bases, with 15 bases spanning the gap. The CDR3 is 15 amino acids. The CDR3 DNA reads TGTGCCAGCAGCGCCCCTTTGGGGGACTCCTACGAGCAGTACTTC. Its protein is CASSAPLGDSYEQYF.

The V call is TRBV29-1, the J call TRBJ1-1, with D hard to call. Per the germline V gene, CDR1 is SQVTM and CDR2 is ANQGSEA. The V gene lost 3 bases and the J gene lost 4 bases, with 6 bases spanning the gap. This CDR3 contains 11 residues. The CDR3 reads CSVDGGTEAFF. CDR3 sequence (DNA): TGCAGCGTTGATGGCGGCACTGAAGCTTTCTTT. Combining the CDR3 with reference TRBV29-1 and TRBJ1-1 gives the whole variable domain SAVISQKPSRDICQRGTSLTIQCQVDSQVTMMFWYRQQPGQSLTLIATANQGSEATYESGFVIDKFPISRPNLTFSTLTVSNMSPEDSSIYLCSVDGGTEAFFGQGTRLTVV.

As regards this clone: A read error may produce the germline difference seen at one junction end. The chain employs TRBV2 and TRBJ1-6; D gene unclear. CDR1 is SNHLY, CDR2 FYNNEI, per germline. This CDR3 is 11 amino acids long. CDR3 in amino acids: CASSEVRALRF. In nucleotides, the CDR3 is TGTGCCAGCAGTGAGGTGAGGGCCCTCCGCTTT.

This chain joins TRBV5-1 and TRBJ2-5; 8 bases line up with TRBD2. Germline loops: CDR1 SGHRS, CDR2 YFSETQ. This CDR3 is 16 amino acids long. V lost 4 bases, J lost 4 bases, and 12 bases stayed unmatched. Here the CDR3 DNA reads TGCGCCAGCAGCCCTAGTGGTAGCGGGATGGGAGAGACCCAGTACTTC. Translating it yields CASSPSGSGMGETQYF. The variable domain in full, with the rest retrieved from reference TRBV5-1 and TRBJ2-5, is KAGVTQTPRYLIKTRGQQVTLSCSPISGHRSVSWYQQTPGQGLQFLFEYFSETQRNKGNFPGRFSGRQFSNSRSEMNVSTLELGDSALYLCASSPSGSGMGETQYFGPGTRLLVL.

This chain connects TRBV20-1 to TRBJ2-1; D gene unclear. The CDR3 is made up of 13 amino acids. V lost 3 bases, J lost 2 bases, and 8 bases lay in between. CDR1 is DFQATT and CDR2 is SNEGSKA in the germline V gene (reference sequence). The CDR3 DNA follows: TGCAGTGCTAGTTACTCTGCCTACAATGAGCAGTTCTTC. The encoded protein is CSASYSAYNEQFF.

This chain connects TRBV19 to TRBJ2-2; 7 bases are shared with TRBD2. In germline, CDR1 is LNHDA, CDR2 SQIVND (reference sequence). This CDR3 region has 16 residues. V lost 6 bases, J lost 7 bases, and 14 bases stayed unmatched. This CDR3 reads CASRPSGRERSGELFF. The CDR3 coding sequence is TGTGCCAGTAGGCCCTCGGGGCGGGAGCGTAGCGGGGAGCTGTTTTTT.

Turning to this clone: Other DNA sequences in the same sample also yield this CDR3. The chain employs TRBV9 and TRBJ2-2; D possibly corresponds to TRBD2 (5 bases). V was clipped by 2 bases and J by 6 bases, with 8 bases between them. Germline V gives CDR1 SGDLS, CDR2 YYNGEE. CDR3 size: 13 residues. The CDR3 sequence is CASSVGGSGELFF. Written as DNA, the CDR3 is TGTGCCAGCAGCGTGGGCGGGTCCGGGGAGCTGTTTTTT.

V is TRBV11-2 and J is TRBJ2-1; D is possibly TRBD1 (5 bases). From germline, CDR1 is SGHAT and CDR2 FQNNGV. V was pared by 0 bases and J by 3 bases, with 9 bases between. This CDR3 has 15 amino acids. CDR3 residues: CASSLERGIYNEQFF. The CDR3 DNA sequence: TGTGCCAGCAGCTTAGAAAGGGGAATCTACAATGAGCAGTTCTTC.

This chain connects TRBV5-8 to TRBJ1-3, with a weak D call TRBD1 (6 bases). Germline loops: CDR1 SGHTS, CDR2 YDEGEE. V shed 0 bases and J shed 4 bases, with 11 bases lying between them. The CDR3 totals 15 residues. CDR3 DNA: TGTGCCAGCAGCTTGGACAGGGTGGAAGGAAACACCATATATTTT. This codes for CASSLDRVEGNTIYF.

The CDR3 DNA reads as TGCGCCAGCAGCCCCGGGACCTGGTTGCGTGGAGGTGAGCAGTTCTTC. Encoded protein: CASSPGTWLRGGEQFF. The rearrangement joins TRBV5-1 to TRBJ2-1, with D possibly being TRBD1 or TRBD2 (5 bases each). Germline V gene lookup returns CDR1 SGHRS and CDR2 YFSETQ. Trimming cost V 4 bases and J 9 bases, with 23 bases left between them. The CDR3 is 16 residues long. Based on the CDR3 plus reference TRBV5-1 and TRBJ2-1, the full variable domain is KAGVTQTPRYLIKTRGQQVTLSCSPISGHRSVSWYQQTPGQGLQFLFEYFSETQRNKGNFPGRFSGRQFSNSRSEMNVSTLELGDSALYLCASSPGTWLRGGEQFFGPGTRLTVL.

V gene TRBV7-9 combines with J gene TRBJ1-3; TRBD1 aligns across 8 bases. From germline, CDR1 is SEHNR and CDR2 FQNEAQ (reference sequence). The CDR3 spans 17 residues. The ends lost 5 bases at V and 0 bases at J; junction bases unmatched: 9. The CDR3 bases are TGTGCCAGCAGCCCCCGGACAGGGTTCGCCTCTGGAAACACCATATATTTT. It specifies CASSPRTGFASGNTIYF. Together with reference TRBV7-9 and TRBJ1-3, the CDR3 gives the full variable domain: DTGVSQNPRHKITKRGQNVTFRCDPISEHNRLYWYRQTLGQGPEFLTYFQNEAQLEKSRLLSDRFSAERPKGSFSTLEIQRTEQGDSAMYLCASSPRTGFASGNTIYFGEGSWLTVV.

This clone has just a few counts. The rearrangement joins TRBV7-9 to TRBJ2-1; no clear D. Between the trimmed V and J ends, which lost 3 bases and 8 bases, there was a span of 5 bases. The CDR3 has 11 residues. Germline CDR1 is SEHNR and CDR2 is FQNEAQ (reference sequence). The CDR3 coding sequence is TGTGCCAGCAGCTTCATGGATGAGCAGTTCTTC. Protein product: CASSFMDEQFF.

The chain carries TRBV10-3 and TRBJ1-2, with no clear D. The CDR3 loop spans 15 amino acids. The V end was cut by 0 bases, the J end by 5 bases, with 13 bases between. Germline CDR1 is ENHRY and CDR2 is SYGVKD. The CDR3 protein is CAISESNATRYGYTF. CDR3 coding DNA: TGTGCCATCAGTGAGTCGAACGCTACGAGGTATGGCTACACCTTC.

CDR3 nucleotides: TGTGCCATCAGCCGTGCTAGCGGGATGAACACCGGGGAGCTGTTTTTT. Protein sequence: CAISRASGMNTGELFF. This rearrangement joins TRBV10-3 to TRBJ2-2, with 9 bases aligning to TRBD2. The V and J ends lost 6 bases and 1 base, in that order; junction bases with no gene match: 6. The CDR3 covers 16 residues. Germline lookup yields CDR1 ENHRY and CDR2 SYGVKD.

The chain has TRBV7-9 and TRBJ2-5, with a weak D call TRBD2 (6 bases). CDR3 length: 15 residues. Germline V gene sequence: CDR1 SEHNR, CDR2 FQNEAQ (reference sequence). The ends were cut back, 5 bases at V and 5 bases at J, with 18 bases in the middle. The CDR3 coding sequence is TGTGCCAGCAGCCTAAAGGGCGGGACTGTGGAGACCCAGTACTTC. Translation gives CASSLKGGTVETQYF.

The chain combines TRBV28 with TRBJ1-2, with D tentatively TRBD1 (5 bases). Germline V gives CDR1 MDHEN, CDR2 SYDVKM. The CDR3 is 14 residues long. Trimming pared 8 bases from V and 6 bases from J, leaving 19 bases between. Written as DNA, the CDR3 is TGTGCCAGCGCGTTCCGGGGGACGTGGAATGGCTACACCTTC. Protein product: CASAFRGTWNGYTF.